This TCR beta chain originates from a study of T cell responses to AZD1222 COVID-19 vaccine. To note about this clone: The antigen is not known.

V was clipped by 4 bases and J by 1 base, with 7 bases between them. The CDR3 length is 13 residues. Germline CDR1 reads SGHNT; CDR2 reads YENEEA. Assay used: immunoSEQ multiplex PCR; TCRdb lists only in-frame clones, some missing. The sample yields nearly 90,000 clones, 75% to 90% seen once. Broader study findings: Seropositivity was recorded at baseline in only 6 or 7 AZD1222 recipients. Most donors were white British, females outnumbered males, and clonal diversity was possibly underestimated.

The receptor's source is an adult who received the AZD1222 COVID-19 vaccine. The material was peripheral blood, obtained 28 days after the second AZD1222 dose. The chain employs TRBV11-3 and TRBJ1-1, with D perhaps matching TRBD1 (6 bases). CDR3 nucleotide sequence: TGTGCCAGCAGCTCCAGGGGGAACACTGAAGCTTTCTTT. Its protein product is CASSSRGNTEAFF.